The text below deals with one T cell receptor (beta chain). It has no known antigen specificity. No much larger clonotype is one base removed from it; base qualities were not supplied. This entry belongs to a study of graft-versus-host responses after intestinal transplantation listed by TCRdb under 2021. About the investigation overall: The transplants that recipients got were multivisceral, liver-intestinal, or isolated intestinal. Every recipient was given anti-thymocyte globulin induction, then maintenance tacrolimus and steroids for 3 to 4 years. Alloreactive clones were identified by sequencing pre-transplant mixed lymphocyte reaction products and comparing them with unstimulated pre-transplant donor and recipient T cells. Donor T cell macrochimerism was defined as a peak of at least 4% donor T cells among recipient peripheral blood mononuclear cells. The cohort enrolled approximately 24 intestinal transplant recipients including one retransplant, and 3 patients lacking pretransplant specimens were excluded. Rather than going through the commercial service, samples from a few later patients were sequenced in-house on an Illumina MiSeq and processed with MiXCR. After intestinal transplantation, graft-versus-host and host-versus-graft alloreactive T cell clones were followed in the graft, circulation and bone marrow using bulk TCR-beta CDR3 sequencing. Points the paper makes about the study in general: Peak levels of circulating GvH clones were associated with declines in HvG clones early after transplant. The conclusions were limited by the relatively low number and heterogeneity of the intestinal transplant patients. In patients with donor T cell macrochimerism, the allografts had high GvH to HvG T cell clonal ratios. GvH clones were found in recipient bone marrow, and some of the GvH clones appeared earlier in ileal mucosa or blood, which is consistent with an intestinal mucosal origin.

Deletion took 2 bases off V and 6 bases off J, with a span of 13 bases between the germline ends. Reading the germline V gene gives CDR1 MDHEN and CDR2 SYDVKM. Including cysteine and phenylalanine, the CDR3 has 14 amino acids. The kept DNA is CDR3 alone, 42 bases in frame from the first base. Library preparation used the immunoSEQ multiplex PCR assay. For most patients, genomic DNA was isolated using the Qiagen DNeasy Blood and Tissue Kit and was shipped frozen to Adaptive Biotechnologies for TCR sequencing. High-throughput TCR-beta CDR3 sequencing of genomic DNA from most patients was performed by Adaptive Biotechnologies. The paper's data handling went like this. TCR sequencing data for 15 to 20 patients were retrieved from Adaptive's ImmunoSEQ software; three other patients were processed with MiXCR and VDJtools. CD4 versus CD8 sorting errors were corrected by removing sequences found in both subsets at a frequency ratio below 5:1. CDR3 nucleotide sequences shared between donor and recipient were removed because their origin could not be assigned. Alloreactive clones required at least 2-fold expansion over unstimulated cells and minimum CFSE-low frequency of 0.002% (template counts) or 0.001% (read counts). Clones detected in sequenced pre-transplant spleen, lymph node, or MLR CFSE-low populations of the donor or recipient were defined as mappable. The cumulative frequency of alloreactive clones was calculated as a percentage of all sequences, weighted by copy number. TCRdb took over this immuneACCESS table, retaining in-frame rearrangements with V and J assigned. Such tables are incomplete; in checked studies, under half of the missing clones stem from an unresolved V gene, and the remainder is unexplained. D and trimming were read from the DNA, whereas the V and J calls and clone size are those reported in that table. Counted in this sample were roughly 89,000 clones; around 90% of them appeared once. Of the sample, over 0.15% falls within the top ten clones.

This specimen's time point label, per the study, means: cells obtained before transplantation from donor or recipient. CD3+CD4+ and CD3+CD8+ populations were FACS-sorted from unstimulated pre-transplant donor and recipient cells taken from spleen or lymph nodes. This TCR derives from a human donor who received an intestinal transplant. Sequenced material: unstimulated CD4+ T cells sorted from spleen or lymph node cells, taken before intestinal transplant. The sequence is built from TRBV28 and TRBJ1-1; matching of 5 bases hints at TRBD1 as the D gene. The CDR3 loop reads CASSLPRGLSEAFF. The DNA sequence is TGTGCCAGCAGTTTACCCCGGGGGTTATCTGAAGCTTTCTTT.